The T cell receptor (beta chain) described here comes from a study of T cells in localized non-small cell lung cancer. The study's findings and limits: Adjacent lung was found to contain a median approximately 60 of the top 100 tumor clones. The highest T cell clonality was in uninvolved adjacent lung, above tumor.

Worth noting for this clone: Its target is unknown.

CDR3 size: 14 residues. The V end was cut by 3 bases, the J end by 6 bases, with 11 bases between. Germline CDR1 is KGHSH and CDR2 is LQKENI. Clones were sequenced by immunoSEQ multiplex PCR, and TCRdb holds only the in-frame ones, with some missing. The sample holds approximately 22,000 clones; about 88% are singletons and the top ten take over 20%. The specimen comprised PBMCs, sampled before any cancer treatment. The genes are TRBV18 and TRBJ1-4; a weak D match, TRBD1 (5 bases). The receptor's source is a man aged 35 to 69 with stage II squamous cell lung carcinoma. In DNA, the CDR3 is TGTGCCAGCTCACCGGGTGGAGGGGATGAAAAACTGTTTTTT. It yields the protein CASSPGGGDEKLFF.